The present T cell receptor beta chain was sequenced within a study of cytomegalovirus exposure and HLA in healthy donors. This CDR3 comprises 16 residues. Per the germline V gene, CDR1 is SNHLY and CDR2 is FYNNEI. The ends were cut back, 3 bases at V and 2 bases at J, with 16 bases in the middle. Clones were read by immunoSEQ multiplex PCR, and TCRdb kept only the in-frame ones, dropping some. The sample holds 300,000 to 400,000 clones, around 90% seen once. This sequence was found in a man aged 25 to 40 in good health and CMV-seronegative. This rearrangement joins TRBV2 to TRBJ1-2; weak D call: TRBD1 (5 bases). Sequenced material: PBMCs. The CDR3 region is CASSEGKIGGNYGYTF. DNA of the CDR3: TGTGCCAGCAGTGAGGGGAAGATCGGGGGGAACTATGGCTACACCTTC.